Detailed here is one T cell receptor beta chain. Antigen: not known. Treatment in this sample: oral pan-JAK inhibitor, 5-10 mg twice daily. Individuals with alopecia areata gave both lesional scalp punch biopsies and peripheral blood for collection. Per the germline V gene, CDR1 is SGDLS and CDR2 is YYNGEE. Between the trimmed V and J ends, which lost 0 bases and 4 bases, there was a span of 12 bases. The CDR3 sequence is 15 residues long. Sequencing relied on a cDNA template that was reverse transcribed from extracted RNA. Clones were sequenced by immunoSEQ multiplex PCR, and TCRdb holds only the in-frame ones, with some missing. Of fewer than 150,000 clones detected, roughly four fifths appear once; the ten largest clones hold 20% to 25%. This sample stems from a study of CD8+ T cells in alopecia areata. For the study at large: Patients in the study were on tofacitinib for 6 to 18 months, then off it for 6 months. Study-wide points: More clonal than normal scalp was lesional scalp, particularly alopecia totalis/universalis. Possibly because of HLA-related factors, TCR sharing was less clear across patients than in mice.

This sequence was found in a human donor with alopecia areata. Specimen: CD8+ T cells sorted from blood, collected at week 4, from a patient treated with tofacitinib. V is TRBV9 and J is TRBJ2-3; the D is unclear. CDR3 DNA sequence: TGTGCCAGCAGCGTAGAGGCAGGTAGGCCAGATACGCAGTATTTT. Its translation is CASSVEAGRPDTQYF.